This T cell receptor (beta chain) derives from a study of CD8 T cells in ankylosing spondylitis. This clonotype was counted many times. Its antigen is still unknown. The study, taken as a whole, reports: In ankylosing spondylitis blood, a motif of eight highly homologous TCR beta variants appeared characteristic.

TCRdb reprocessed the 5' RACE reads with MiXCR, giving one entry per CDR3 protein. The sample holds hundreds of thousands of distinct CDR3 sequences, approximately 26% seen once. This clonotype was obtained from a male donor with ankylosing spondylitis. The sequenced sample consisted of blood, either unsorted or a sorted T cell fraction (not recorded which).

CDR3 sequence: CASMLAEGTQYF. CDR3 nucleotide sequence: TGTGCCAGCATGCTGGCAGAGGGGACCCAGTACTTC. V is TRBV12-3 or TRBV12-4 and J is TRBJ2-5; maybe TRBD2 (5 bases). The V and J ends lost 7 bases and 7 bases respectively, with 13 bases between them. The CDR3 contains 12 residues.